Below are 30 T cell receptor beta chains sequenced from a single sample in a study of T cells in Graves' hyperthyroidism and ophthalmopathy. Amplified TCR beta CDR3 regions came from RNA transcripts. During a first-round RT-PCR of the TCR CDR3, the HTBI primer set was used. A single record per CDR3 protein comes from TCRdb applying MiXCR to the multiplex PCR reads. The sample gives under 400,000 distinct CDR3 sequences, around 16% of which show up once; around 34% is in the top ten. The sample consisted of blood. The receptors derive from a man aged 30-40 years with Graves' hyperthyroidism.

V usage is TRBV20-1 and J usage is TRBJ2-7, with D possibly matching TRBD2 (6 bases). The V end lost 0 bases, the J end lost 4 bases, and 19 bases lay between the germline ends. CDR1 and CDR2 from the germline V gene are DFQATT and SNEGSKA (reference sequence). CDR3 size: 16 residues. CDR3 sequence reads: CSARDETRGIRYEQYF. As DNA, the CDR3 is TGCAGTGCTAGAGATGAGACGCGGGGCATACGATACGAGCAGTACTTC.

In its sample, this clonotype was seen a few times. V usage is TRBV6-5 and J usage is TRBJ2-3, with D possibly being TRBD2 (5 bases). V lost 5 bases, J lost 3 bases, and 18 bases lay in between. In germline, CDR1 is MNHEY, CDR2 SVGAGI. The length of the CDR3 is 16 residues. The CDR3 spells CASSPWGSRRTDTQYF. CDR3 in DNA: TGTGCCAGCAGTCCCTGGGGTAGCCGGAGGACAGATACGCAGTATTTT.

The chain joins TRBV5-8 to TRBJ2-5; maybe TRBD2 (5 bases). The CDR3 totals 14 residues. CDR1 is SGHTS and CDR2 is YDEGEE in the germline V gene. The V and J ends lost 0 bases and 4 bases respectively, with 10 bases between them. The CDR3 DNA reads TGTGCCAGCAGCTTGGATTCCGGGGTAGAGACCCAGTACTTC. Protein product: CASSLDSGVETQYF.

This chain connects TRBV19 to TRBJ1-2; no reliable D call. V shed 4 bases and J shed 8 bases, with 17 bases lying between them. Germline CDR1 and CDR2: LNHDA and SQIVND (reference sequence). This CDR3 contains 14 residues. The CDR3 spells CASSTGTRPGGYTF. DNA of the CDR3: TGTGCCAGTAGTACTGGTACACGACCCGGCGGCTACACCTTC.

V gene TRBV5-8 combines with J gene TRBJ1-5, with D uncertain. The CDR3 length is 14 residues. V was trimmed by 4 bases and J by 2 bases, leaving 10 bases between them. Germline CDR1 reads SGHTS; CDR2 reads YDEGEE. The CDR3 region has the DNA TGTGCCAGCAGCCCGGACGGTGGCAATCAGCCCCAGCATTTT. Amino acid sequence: CASSPDGGNQPQHF.

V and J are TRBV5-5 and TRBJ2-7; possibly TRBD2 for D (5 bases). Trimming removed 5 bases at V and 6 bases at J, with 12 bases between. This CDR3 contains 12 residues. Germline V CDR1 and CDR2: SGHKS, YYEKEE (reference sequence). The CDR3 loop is CASRVGEGEQYF. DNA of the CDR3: TGTGCCAGCAGGGTGGGTGAGGGCGAGCAGTACTTC.

The CDR3 here is CASSSADRVGSQPQHF. The CDR3, as DNA: TGCGCCAGCAGTTCGGCGGACAGGGTGGGAAGTCAGCCCCAGCATTTT. The chain combines TRBV10-2 with TRBJ1-5, with 8 bases identical to TRBD1. V trimming: 5 bases; J trimming: 6 bases; junction bases outside the gene matches: 12. Germline CDR1 and CDR2: WSHSY and SAAADI. This CDR3 is built from 16 residues.

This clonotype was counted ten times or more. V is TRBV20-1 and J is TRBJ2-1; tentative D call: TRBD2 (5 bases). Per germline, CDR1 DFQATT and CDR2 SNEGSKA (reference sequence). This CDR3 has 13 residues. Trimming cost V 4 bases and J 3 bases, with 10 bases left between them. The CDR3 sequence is CSAMPGLYNEQFF. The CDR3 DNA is TGCAGTGCTATGCCCGGACTCTACAATGAGCAGTTCTTC.

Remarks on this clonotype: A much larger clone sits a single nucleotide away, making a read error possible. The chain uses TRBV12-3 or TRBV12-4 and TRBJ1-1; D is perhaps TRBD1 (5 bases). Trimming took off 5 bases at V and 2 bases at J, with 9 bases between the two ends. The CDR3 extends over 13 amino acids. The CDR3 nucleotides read TGTGCCAGCAGTCATGACAGTAACACTGAAGCTTTCTTT. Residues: CASSHDSNTEAFF.

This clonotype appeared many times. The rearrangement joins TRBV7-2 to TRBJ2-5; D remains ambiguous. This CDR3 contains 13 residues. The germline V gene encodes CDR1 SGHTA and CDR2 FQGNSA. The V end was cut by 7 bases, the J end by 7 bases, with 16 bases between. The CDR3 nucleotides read TGTGCCAGCAACCCCCTAGGTTCCGTGACCCAGTACTTC. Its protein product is CASNPLGSVTQYF. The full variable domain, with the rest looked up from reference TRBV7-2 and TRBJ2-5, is GAGVSQSPSNKVTEKGKDVELRCDPISGHTALYWYRQSLGQGLEFLIYFQGNSAPDKSGLPSDRFSAERTGGSVSTLTIQRTQQEDSAVYLCASNPLGSVTQYFGPGTRLLVL.

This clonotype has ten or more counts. CDR3 loop: CASRTGGGLDGYTF. The CDR3 DNA is TGTGCCAGCAGAACGGGAGGGGGACTCGATGGCTACACCTTC. This chain links TRBV28 with TRBJ1-2; D might be TRBD1 (6 bases). V lost 6 bases and J lost 6, with 17 bases in between. CDR3 length: 14 amino acids. Germline CDR1 MDHEN, CDR2 SYDVKM.

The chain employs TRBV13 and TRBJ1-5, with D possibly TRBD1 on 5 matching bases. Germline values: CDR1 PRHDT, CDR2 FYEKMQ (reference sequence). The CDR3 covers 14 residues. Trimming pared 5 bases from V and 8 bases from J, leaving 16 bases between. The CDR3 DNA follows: TGTGCCAGCAGCCCGGGACCGGGTGGGAAGCCCCAGCATTTT. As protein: CASSPGPGGKPQHF.

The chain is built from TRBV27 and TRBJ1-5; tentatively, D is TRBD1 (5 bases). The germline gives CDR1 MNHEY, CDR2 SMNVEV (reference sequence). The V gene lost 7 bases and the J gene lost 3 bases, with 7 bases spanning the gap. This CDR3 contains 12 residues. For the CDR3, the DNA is TGTGCCAGCAAAGGGGACAATCAGCCCCAGCATTTT. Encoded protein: CASKGDNQPQHF.

Here the CDR3 DNA reads TGCGCCAGCAGCCCTCTAGAGCGTGCGTTAAATACGCAGTATTTT. This gives the protein CASSPLERALNTQYF. The chain carries TRBV5-1 and TRBJ2-3; D is ambiguous. The germline gives CDR1 SGHRS, CDR2 YFSETQ. Trimming cost V 4 bases and J 7 bases, with 19 bases left between them. The CDR3 has 15 amino acids.

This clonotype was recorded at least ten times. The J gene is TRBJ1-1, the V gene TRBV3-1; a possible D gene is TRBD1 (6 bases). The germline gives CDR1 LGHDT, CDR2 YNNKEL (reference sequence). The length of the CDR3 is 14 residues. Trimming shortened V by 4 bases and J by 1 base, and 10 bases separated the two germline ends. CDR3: CASSRGGSNTEAFF. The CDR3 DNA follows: TGTGCCAGCAGCCGGGGGGGCTCGAACACTGAAGCTTTCTTT.

CDR3 bases: TGCGCCAGCAGCTCCCCAGGACAGGGTTTGATCTACGAGCAGTACTTC. Its translation is CASSSPGQGLIYEQYF. The chain carries TRBV5-1 and TRBJ2-7, with TRBD1 matching over 8 bases. Germline CDR1 SGHRS, CDR2 YFSETQ. V dropped 3 bases and J dropped 3; count of bases not matched to a gene: 11. CDR3 size: 16 residues.

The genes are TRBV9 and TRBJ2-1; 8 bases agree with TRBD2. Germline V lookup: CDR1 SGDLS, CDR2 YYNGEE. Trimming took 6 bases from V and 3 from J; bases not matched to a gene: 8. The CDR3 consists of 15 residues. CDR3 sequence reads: CASTASGSYYNEQFF. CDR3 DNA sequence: TGTGCCAGCACCGCGAGCGGGAGCTACTACAATGAGCAGTTCTTC.

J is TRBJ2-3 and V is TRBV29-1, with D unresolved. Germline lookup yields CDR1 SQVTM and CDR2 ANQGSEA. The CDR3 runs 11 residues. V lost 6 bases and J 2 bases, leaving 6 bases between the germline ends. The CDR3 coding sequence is TGCAGCGTCACCGCCACAGATACGCAGTATTTT. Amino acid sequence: CSVTATDTQYF.

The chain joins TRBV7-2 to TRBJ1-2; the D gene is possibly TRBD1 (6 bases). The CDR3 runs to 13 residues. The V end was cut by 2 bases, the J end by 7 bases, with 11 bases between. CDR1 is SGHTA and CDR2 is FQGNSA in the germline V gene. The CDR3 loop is CASSLLGHSGYTF. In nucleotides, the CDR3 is TGTGCCAGCAGCTTACTGGGACACTCTGGCTACACCTTC.

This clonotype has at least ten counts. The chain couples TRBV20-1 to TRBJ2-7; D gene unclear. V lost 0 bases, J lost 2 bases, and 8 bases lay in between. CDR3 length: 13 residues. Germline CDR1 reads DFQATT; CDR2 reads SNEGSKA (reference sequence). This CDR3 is CSARDGSAYEQYF. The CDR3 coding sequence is TGCAGTGCTAGAGATGGGTCCGCCTACGAGCAGTACTTC.

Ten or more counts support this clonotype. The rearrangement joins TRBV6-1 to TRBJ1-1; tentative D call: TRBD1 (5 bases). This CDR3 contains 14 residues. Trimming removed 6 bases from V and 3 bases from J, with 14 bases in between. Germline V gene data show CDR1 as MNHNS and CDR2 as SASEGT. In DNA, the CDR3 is TGTGCCAGCAGCTCAGACTGGGGGGACACTGAAGCTTTCTTT. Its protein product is CASSSDWGDTEAFF.

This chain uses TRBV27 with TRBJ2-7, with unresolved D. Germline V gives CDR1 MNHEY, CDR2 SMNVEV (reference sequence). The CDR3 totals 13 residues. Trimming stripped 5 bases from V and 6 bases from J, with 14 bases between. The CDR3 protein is CASSLGSSFEQYF. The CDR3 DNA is TGTGCCAGCAGTCTTGGATCAAGTTTCGAGCAGTACTTC.

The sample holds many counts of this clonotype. Written as DNA, the CDR3 is TGCGCCAGCAGCTTGGACAGGGGGTGGAATACGCAGTATTTT. Amino acids: CASSLDRGWNTQYF. The chain couples TRBV5-1 to TRBJ2-3, with 8 positions matching TRBD1. V lost 0 bases to trimming and J lost 7 bases; unmatched junction nucleotides: 4. Per germline, CDR1 SGHRS and CDR2 YFSETQ. There are 14 residues in the CDR3.

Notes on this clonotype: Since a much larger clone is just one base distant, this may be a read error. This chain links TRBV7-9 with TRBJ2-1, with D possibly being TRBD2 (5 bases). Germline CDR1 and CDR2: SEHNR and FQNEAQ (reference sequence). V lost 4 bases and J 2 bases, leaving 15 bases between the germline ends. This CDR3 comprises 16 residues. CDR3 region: CASSSLKSGAYNEQFF. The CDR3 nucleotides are TGTGCCAGCAGCTCCCTCAAGAGCGGAGCCTACAATGAGCAGTTCTTC.

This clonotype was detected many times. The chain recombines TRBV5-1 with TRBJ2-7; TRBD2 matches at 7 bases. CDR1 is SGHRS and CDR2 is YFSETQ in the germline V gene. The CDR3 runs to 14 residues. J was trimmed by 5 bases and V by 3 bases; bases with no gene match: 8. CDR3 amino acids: CASSYPREADEQYF. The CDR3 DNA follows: TGCGCCAGCAGCTACCCTCGGGAGGCCGACGAGCAGTACTTC.

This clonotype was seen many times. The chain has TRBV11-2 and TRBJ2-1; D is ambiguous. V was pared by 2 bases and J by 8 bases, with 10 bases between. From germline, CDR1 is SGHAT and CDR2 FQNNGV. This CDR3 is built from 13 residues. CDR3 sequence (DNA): TGTGCCAGCAGCTTATTCGTTTATGATGAGCAGTTCTTC. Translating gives CASSLFVYDEQFF.

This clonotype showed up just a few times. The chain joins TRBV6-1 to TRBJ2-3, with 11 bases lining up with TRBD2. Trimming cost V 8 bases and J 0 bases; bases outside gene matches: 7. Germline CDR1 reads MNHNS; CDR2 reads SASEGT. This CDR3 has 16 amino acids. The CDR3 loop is CASVKTSGMSTDTQYF. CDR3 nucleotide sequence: TGTGCCAGCGTCAAGACTAGCGGGATGAGCACAGATACGCAGTATTTT.

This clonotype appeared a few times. This CDR3 reads CASSVVRGSTYNEQFF. In nucleotides, the CDR3 is TGTGCCAGCAGCGTAGTTCGGGGGTCGACCTACAATGAGCAGTTCTTC. The chain combines TRBV9 with TRBJ2-1, with D possibly matching TRBD2 (6 bases). The germline CDR1 and CDR2 sequences are SGDLS and YYNGEE. The CDR3 consists of 16 residues. The ends were cut back, 0 bases at V and 2 bases at J, with 12 bases in the middle.

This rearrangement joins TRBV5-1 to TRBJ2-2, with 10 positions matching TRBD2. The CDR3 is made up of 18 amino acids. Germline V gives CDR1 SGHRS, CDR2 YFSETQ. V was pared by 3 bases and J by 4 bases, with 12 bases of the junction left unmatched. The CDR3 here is CASSSRLAGDGFTGELFF. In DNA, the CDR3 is TGCGCCAGCAGCTCAAGACTAGCGGGCGACGGTTTCACCGGGGAGCTGTTTTTT. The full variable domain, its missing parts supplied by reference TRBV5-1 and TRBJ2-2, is KAGVTQTPRYLIKTRGQQVTLSCSPISGHRSVSWYQQTPGQGLQFLFEYFSETQRNKGNFPGRFSGRQFSNSRSEMNVSTLELGDSALYLCASSSRLAGDGFTGELFFGEGSRLTVL.

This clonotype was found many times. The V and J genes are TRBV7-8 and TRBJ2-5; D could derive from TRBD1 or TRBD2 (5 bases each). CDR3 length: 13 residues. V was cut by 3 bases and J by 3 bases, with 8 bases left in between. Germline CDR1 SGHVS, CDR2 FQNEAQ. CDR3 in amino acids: CASSFRGEETQYF. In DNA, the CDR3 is TGTGCCAGCAGCTTTAGGGGAGAAGAGACCCAGTACTTC.